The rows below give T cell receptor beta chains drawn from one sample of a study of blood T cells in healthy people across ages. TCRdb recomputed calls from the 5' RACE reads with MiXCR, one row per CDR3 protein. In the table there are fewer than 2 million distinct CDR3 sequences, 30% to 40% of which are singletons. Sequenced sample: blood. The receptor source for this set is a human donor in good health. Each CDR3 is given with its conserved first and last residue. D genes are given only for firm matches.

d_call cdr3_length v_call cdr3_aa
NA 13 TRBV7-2 CASGYGDTYEQYF
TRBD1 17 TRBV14 CASSPPGTGKDDQPQHF
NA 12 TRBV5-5 CASSLNYGELFF
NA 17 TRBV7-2 CASSLSQGMWGAYEQYF
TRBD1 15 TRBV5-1 CASSTGDTKNTEAFF
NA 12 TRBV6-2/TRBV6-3 CASVGVYGERFF
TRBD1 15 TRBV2 CASIDRAGSGNTIYF
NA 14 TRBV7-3 CASSSGLLSGELFF
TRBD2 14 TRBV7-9 CASSTGGAGETQYF
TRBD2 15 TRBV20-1 CSATGLAGDQETQYF
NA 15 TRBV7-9 CASSSLTPNTGELFF
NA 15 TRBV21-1 CASSKTLGVYEKLFF
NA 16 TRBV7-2 CASSWDQGNGDQPQHF
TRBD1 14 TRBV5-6 CASTDGTGYEKLFF
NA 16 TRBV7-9 CASSIPEAGSGYGYTF
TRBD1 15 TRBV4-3 CASSRLRDSSYEQYF
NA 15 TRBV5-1 CASSLQTSSYNEQFF
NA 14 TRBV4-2 CASSQARTGDTQYF
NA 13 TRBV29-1 CSVGALAPYEQYF
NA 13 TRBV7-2 CASSPRNKYGYTF
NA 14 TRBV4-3 CASSQEVFGYEQYF
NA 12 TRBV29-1 CSVVTVLYGYTF
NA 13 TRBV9 CASHPPGGHTQYF
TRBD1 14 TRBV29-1 CSVIDRGRMSEQYF
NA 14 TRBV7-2 CASSPDPGRNTIYF
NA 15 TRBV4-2 CASSQEAATNYGYTF
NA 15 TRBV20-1 CSARDRTGRYQPQHF
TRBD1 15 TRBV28 CASTPRGQGRYGYTF
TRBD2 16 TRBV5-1 CASSPRESGGPEVQYF
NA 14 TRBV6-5 CASSRLDGTDTQYF
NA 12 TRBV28 CASSLRCREQFF
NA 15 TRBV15 CATSRSRGLNQPQHF
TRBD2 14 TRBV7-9 CASSPRGDGYEQYF
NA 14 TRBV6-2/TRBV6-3 CASSSGTPRSVRFF
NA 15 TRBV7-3 CASSSNRLSNTEAFF
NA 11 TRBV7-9 CASSSGTRQFF
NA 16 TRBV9 CASSPVGAPREDTQYF
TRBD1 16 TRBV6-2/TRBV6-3 CASSPRPTGHNQPQHF
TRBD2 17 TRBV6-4 CASSYTLAGADTDTQYF
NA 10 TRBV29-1 CSGWEETQYF
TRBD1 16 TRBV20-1 CSALGTGRLWIDTQYF
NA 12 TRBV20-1 CSARTFSSPLHF
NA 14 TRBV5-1 CASSTGKTNEKLFF
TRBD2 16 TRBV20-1 CSARDPSTKAGIEQYF
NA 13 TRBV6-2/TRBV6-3 CASSPYSTDTQYF
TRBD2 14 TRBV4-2 CASSQVGLQETQYF
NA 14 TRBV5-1 CASSLQIMNTEAFF
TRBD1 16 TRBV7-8 CASSTLRTGGSQPQHF
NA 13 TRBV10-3 CAISPPGSYEQYF
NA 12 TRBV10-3 CAISVGSYGYTF
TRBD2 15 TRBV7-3 CASGSSAGVADTQYF
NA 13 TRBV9 CASGEGGTDTQYF
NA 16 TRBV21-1 CASSKAEGQTYNEQFF
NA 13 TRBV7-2 CASSTSRDTEAFF
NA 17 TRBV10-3 CAISESTGLPTYNEQFF
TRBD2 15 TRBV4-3 CASSQVAGGQDIQYF
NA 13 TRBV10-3 CAISGNGGETQYF
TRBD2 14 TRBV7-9 CASSSGGAGGTQYF
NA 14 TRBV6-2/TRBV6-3 CASSYALAMYEQFF
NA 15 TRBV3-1 CASSHRREGEGEQFF